These 7 T cell receptor beta chains originate from one sample sequenced in a study of shared clonotypes between healthy human individuals. Sequencing used immunoSEQ multiplex PCR; TCRdb keeps in-frame clones, though not all of them. The top ten hold approximately 1% of the sample, which has about 2 million clones, roughly 95% seen once. Naive-designated CD8 cells lacked CD45RO, were positively enriched for CCR7, and omitted terminally differentiated effector memory CD45RA+ cells. The sequenced sample was naive CD8+ T cells sorted from blood. These TCRs come from a man aged 18-30 years in good health.

Regarding this clone: Other DNA sequences of this sample code for an identical CDR3. This sequence joins TRBV2 and TRBJ2-7; D is undetermined. This CDR3 spans 13 amino acids. Trimming took 4 bases from V and 2 from J, leaving 9 bases between them. Per the germline V gene, CDR1 is SNHLY and CDR2 is FYNNEI. As DNA, the CDR3 is TGTGCCAGCAGTGTTGGCGGAACCTACGAGCAGTACTTC. Translating it yields CASSVGGTYEQYF.

This chain connects TRBV13 to TRBJ2-1, with 7 bases lining up with TRBD2. The trim removed 8 bases at V and 0 bases at J, leaving 10 bases unmatched. This CDR3 region has 16 residues. The germline V gene has CDR1 PRHDT and CDR2 FYEKMQ (reference sequence). The CDR3 coding sequence is TGTGCCAGCTCCGGACTAGATGACGCCTCCTACAATGAGCAGTTCTTC. Translation gives CASSGLDDASYNEQFF.

Notes on this clone: A read error may produce the germline difference seen at one junction end. The genes are TRBV7-7 and TRBJ2-5; D call uncertain. Germline assignment: CDR1 SSHAT and CDR2 FNYEAQ (reference sequence). CDR3 length equals 14 residues. DNA for the CDR3: TGTGCTAGCACCCCTTGGGGTTACCAAGAGACCCAGTACTTC. This gives the protein CASTPWGYQETQYF.

The DNA for the CDR3 is TGTGCCAGCAGCACCCCCAGGGATATGGAGACCCAGTACTTC. As protein: CASSTPRDMETQYF. This sequence joins TRBV7-9 and TRBJ2-5, with TRBD1 as a possible D gene (5 bases). The germline V gene has CDR1 SEHNR and CDR2 FQNEAQ (reference sequence). The CDR3 is made up of 14 amino acids. V was clipped by 5 bases and J by 5 bases, with 15 bases between them.

The V call is TRBV19, the J call TRBJ2-1; no definite D call. The CDR3 totals 15 residues. The germline V and J ends were trimmed by 5 bases and 3 bases, with 14 bases remaining between them. The germline V gene encodes CDR1 LNHDA and CDR2 SQIVND (reference sequence). The DNA for the CDR3 is TGTGCCAGTAGTGTACCCCCCGCTAGCTACAATGAGCAGTTCTTC. Protein product: CASSVPPASYNEQFF. Full variable domain (remainder filled in from reference TRBV19 and TRBJ2-1): DGGITQSPKYLFRKEGQNVTLSCEQNLNHDAMYWYRQDPGQGLRLIYYSQIVNDFQKGDIAEGYSVSREKKESFPLTVTSAQKNPTAFYLCASSVPPASYNEQFFGPGTRLTVL.

V is TRBV29-1 and J is TRBJ2-1, with D possibly matching TRBD1 (5 bases). This CDR3 region has 14 residues. The V and J ends lost 6 bases and 0 bases respectively, with 12 bases between them. Germline-derived CDR1 and CDR2 are SQVTM and ANQGSEA. CDR3 nucleotides: TGCAGCGTCCAAGACAGTGACTCCTACAATGAGCAGTTCTTC. Protein sequence: CSVQDSDSYNEQFF.

This sequence joins TRBV7-8 and TRBJ1-1, with D possibly TRBD1 on 5 matching bases. The V gene lost 5 bases and the J gene lost 6 bases, with 10 bases spanning the gap. The CDR3 consists of 12 residues. Per the germline V gene, CDR1 is SGHVS and CDR2 is FQNEAQ. The CDR3 region is CASSPAGPEAFF. Here the CDR3 DNA reads TGTGCCAGCAGCCCTGCGGGACCTGAAGCTTTCTTT.